Following are 28 T cell receptor beta chains from one sample sequenced in a study of regulatory T cells in long-lasting Graves disease. Arm-PCR of CDR3 regions and iRepertoire HTBI primers were the basis on which TCR beta libraries were built. Each CDR3 protein gets one entry after TCRdb re-called the multiplex PCR reads with MiXCR. This sample carries approximately 400,000 distinct CDR3 sequences, around 20% of them seen once, and the ten largest clones take 20%. Time point of the sample: persistent/refractory GD, antithyroid drugs over 5 years with positive TRAb. The TCR library was prepared using RNA isolated from PBMCs. The sequenced sample was peripheral blood mononuclear cells (PBMCs), obtained when the disease was refractory, from a patient treated with antithyroid drugs. Receptors originate from a female donor with Graves disease.

Turning to this clonotype: Here the CDR3 omits its conserved ending phenylalanine or tryptophan, so a read error is the likely source. The chain is built from TRBV2 and TRBJ2-5; tentative D call: TRBD2 (6 bases). The CDR3 runs to 15 residues. From germline, CDR1 is SNHLY and CDR2 FYNNEI. V was cut by 5 bases and J by 5 bases, with 18 bases left in between. This CDR3 is CASSYSGGSRETQYL. The DNA of the CDR3 is TGTGCCAGCAGTTACAGCGGAGGGAGCAGGGAGACCCAGTACCTC.

This clonotype was counted ten times or more. The J gene is TRBJ1-5, the V gene TRBV12-3 or TRBV12-4; possibly TRBD1 for D (6 bases). The CDR3 is made up of 13 amino acids. Trimming pared 4 bases from V and 7 bases from J, leaving 11 bases between. CDR3 protein: CASSSRGGQPQHF. The DNA of the CDR3 is TGTGCCAGCAGTTCCAGGGGAGGGCAGCCCCAGCATTTT.

This clonotype occurred many times. The chain has TRBV28 and TRBJ1-1, with 8 bases that match TRBD1. CDR3 length: 15 residues. V lost 3 bases and J lost 1; bases outside the gene matches: 4. Germline CDR1 and CDR2: MDHEN and SYDVKM. This CDR3 is CASSFMDRANTEAFF. CDR3 DNA: TGTGCCAGCAGTTTTATGGACAGGGCGAACACTGAAGCTTTCTTT. The full variable domain, completed using reference TRBV28 and TRBJ1-1, is DVKVTQSSRYLVKRTGEKVFLECVQDMDHENMFWYRQDPGLGLRLIYFSYDVKMKEKGDIPEGYSVSREKKERFSLILESASTNQTSMYLCASSFMDRANTEAFFGQGTRLTVV.

As for this clonotype: A clone one base away is much larger, so this may be a read error. The chain combines TRBV27 with TRBJ1-4; D gene ambiguous. This CDR3 is built from 14 residues. V was trimmed by 5 bases and J by 0 bases, leaving 7 bases between them. Germline assignment: CDR1 MNHEY and CDR2 SMNVEV (reference sequence). The CDR3 DNA follows: TGTGCCAGCAGTCGCAGTTCAACTAATGAAAAACTGTTTTTT. This sequence encodes CASSRSSTNEKLFF.

This clonotype has just a few counts. A much larger clonotype is one base distant, so this may be a read error. This chain connects TRBV6-5 to TRBJ1-5; D is unclear. The CDR3 contains 14 residues. Germline-derived CDR1 and CDR2 are MNHEY and SVGAGI. The CDR3 protein is CASGYGVENQPQHF. The CDR3, as DNA: TGTGCCAGCGGTTATGGTGTAGAAAATCAGCCCCAGCATTTT.

This chain uses TRBV30 with TRBJ1-2, with D hard to call. Germline-derived CDR1 and CDR2 are GTSNPN and SVGIG (reference sequence). V lost 1 base and J 1 base, leaving 4 bases between the germline ends. The CDR3 is 12 residues long. DNA for the CDR3: TGTGCCTGGAGTGATGATAACTATGGCTACACCTTC. Its translation: CAWSDDNYGYTF.

This chain connects TRBV6-1 to TRBJ2-7, with D perhaps TRBD1 (7 bases). This CDR3 is 15 amino acids long. Germline values: CDR1 MNHNS, CDR2 SASEGT. Between the trimmed V and J ends, which lost 3 bases and 7 bases, there was a span of 19 bases. The CDR3 bases are TGTGCCAGCAGTGAGATGACAGGGACTGTCGGGGAGCAGTACTTC. Translating it yields CASSEMTGTVGEQYF.

This clonotype has just a few counts. The rearrangement uses TRBV20-1 and TRBJ2-3, with 7 bases that match TRBD2. The V segment lost 7 bases and the J segment 4 bases; nucleotides outside the gene matches: 8. Looked up from germline, CDR1 is DFQATT and CDR2 is SNEGSKA (reference sequence). This CDR3 contains 13 residues. The DNA of the CDR3 is TGCAGTGTTGGCGGGAGCAACCCAGATACGCAGTATTTT. This codes for CSVGGSNPDTQYF.

The sample holds one count of this clonotype. The gene calls are TRBV19 and TRBJ2-1; 9 nucleotides line up with TRBD2. This CDR3 spans 15 amino acids. CDR1 LNHDA and CDR2 SQIVND come from the germline V gene (reference sequence). J was trimmed by 8 bases and V by 3 bases; bases with no gene match: 8. CDR3 sequence (DNA): TGTGCCAGTAGTATGGTAGCGGGAGTCGTCGATGAGCAGTTCTTC. Translation: CASSMVAGVVDEQFF. Variable domain in full (rest from reference TRBV19 and TRBJ2-1): DGGITQSPKYLFRKEGQNVTLSCEQNLNHDAMYWYRQDPGQGLRLIYYSQIVNDFQKGDIAEGYSVSREKKESFPLTVTSAQKNPTAFYLCASSMVAGVVDEQFFGPGTRLTVL.

This chain uses TRBV7-2 with TRBJ2-3; TRBD2 aligns across 11 bases. CDR1 SGHTA and CDR2 FQGNSA come from the germline V gene. The CDR3 totals 16 residues. V gave up 4 bases and J gave up 2 bases; unmatched junction bases: 5. CDR3 in DNA: TGTGCCAGCAGCTCAAGACTAGCGGGGCACACAGATACGCAGTATTTT. It encodes CASSSRLAGHTDTQYF.

V is TRBV29-1 and J is TRBJ2-7; a possible D gene is TRBD1 (5 bases). Trimming pared 8 bases from V and 1 base from J, leaving 18 bases between. CDR1 and CDR2 from the germline V gene are SQVTM and ANQGSEA. The CDR3 totals 14 residues. The CDR3, as DNA: TGCAGCTCCAGGGCCCGCCCAGAATCCTACGAGCAGTACTTC. Its protein is CSSRARPESYEQYF.

This clonotype appeared a few times. The CDR3 protein is CASSLFGTSVGNNEQFF. In DNA form, the CDR3 reads TGTGCCAGCAGCTTATTCGGGACTAGTGTGGGAAACAATGAGCAGTTCTTC. The chain joins TRBV7-3 to TRBJ2-1; the match to TRBD2 covers 8 bases. The J segment lost 5 bases and the V segment lost 2 bases, leaving 11 bases of the junction unmatched. The germline V gene encodes CDR1 SGHTA and CDR2 FQGTGA. The length of the CDR3 is 17 residues.

This clonotype appeared many times. The V call is TRBV29-1, the J call TRBJ2-7, with 11 positions matching TRBD2. In germline, CDR1 is SQVTM, CDR2 ANQGSEA. The CDR3 loop spans 17 amino acids. V shed 2 bases, J shed 4 bases, and the junction held 13 bases outside the gene matches. In nucleotides, the CDR3 is TGCAGCGTTGAAAGGCCTAGCGGGAGGCAGGGGGGTTACGAGCAGTACTTC. Translating it yields CSVERPSGRQGGYEQYF.

This clonotype was counted at least ten times. V is TRBV2 and J is TRBJ2-4; 8 positions match TRBD2. Germline values: CDR1 SNHLY, CDR2 FYNNEI. The CDR3 is 15 amino acids. The J segment lost 6 bases and the V segment lost 5 bases, leaving 9 bases of the junction unmatched. The CDR3 DNA follows: TGTGCCAGCAGTTACAAAGCGGGAGTGATAAACATTCAGTACTTC. This sequence encodes CASSYKAGVINIQYF.

On this clonotype: A junction boundary mismatches the germline segment, possibly from a read error. The chain carries TRBV5-1 and TRBJ2-2, with TRBD2 matching 12 bases. This CDR3 has 17 amino acids. CDR1 and CDR2 from the germline V gene are SGHRS and YFSETQ. The chain's CDR3 is CASSLAGLAGNTGELFF. The CDR3 DNA reads as TGTGCCAGCAGCTTGGCGGGACTAGCGGGGAACACCGGGGAGCTGTTTTTT.

This clonotype was counted many times. The rearrangement links TRBV30 to TRBJ1-1; a possible D gene is TRBD1 (5 bases). Germline CDR1 and CDR2: GTSNPN and SVGIG (reference sequence). Trimming removed 4 bases at V and 6 bases at J, with 9 bases between. There are 11 residues in the CDR3. Here the CDR3 reads CAWNSGPEAFF. CDR3 nucleotide sequence: TGTGCCTGGAATTCAGGGCCTGAAGCTTTCTTT. Variable domain in full (rest from reference TRBV30 and TRBJ1-1): SQTIHQWPATLVQPVGSPLSLECTVEGTSNPNLYWYRQAAGRGLQLLFYSVGIGQISSEVPQNLSASRPQDRQFILSSKKLLLSDSGFYLCAWNSGPEAFFGQGTRLTVV.

There are many counts of this clonotype. The rearrangement links TRBV18 to TRBJ2-5; 7 bases map to TRBD1. V gave up 8 bases and J gave up 1 base; unmatched junction bases: 7. The CDR3 consists of 14 residues. Germline values: CDR1 KGHSH, CDR2 LQKENI. CDR3 in DNA: TGTGCCAGCGTTCCGGGACAGACCCAAGAGACCCAGTACTTC. The encoded protein is CASVPGQTQETQYF.

This chain uses TRBV5-1 with TRBJ2-1; D gene uncertain. The CDR3 extends over 13 amino acids. Per germline, CDR1 SGHRS and CDR2 YFSETQ. The V and J ends lost 0 bases and 3 bases respectively, with 4 bases between them. The CDR3 here is CASSLVNYNEQFF. The CDR3 DNA reads as TGCGCCAGCAGCTTGGTGAACTACAATGAGCAGTTCTTC.

This clonotype was seen many times. The chain employs TRBV6-1 and TRBJ2-7, with 9 bases matching TRBD2. J lost 0 bases, V lost 5 bases, and 14 bases had no gene match. Per the germline V gene, CDR1 is MNHNS and CDR2 is SASEGT. This CDR3 comprises 18 residues. As DNA, the CDR3 is TGTGCCAGCAGTCCCCCCCTGTTTCATAGCGGGAGCTCCTACGAGCAGTACTTC. Its translation: CASSPPLFHSGSSYEQYF.

In its sample, this clonotype was seen many times. V and J are TRBV12-3 or TRBV12-4 and TRBJ2-7; D may correspond to TRBD1 or TRBD2 (5 bases each). The CDR3 sequence is 13 residues long. V was cut by 4 bases and J by 5 bases, with 12 bases left in between. The CDR3 nucleotides are TGTGCCAGCAGTTGGGGGTACTTCGACGAGCAGTACTTC. It specifies CASSWGYFDEQYF.

This clonotype occurred many times. The V gene is TRBV20-1, the J gene TRBJ2-2, with TRBD2 matching 13 bases. The CDR3 has 14 residues. V gave up 3 bases and J gave up 6 bases; unmatched junction bases: 1. CDR1 and CDR2 (germline): DFQATT, SNEGSKA (reference sequence). CDR3: CSARGTSGAGELFF. DNA of the CDR3: TGCAGTGCTAGGGGGACTAGCGGGGCCGGGGAGCTGTTTTTT.

This clonotype occurred once. A much larger clone differs by one base, so this may be a read error. This sequence joins TRBV13 and TRBJ2-2; tentatively, D is TRBD1 (6 bases). Germline assignment: CDR1 PRHDT and CDR2 FYEKMQ (reference sequence). The CDR3 runs 16 residues. CDR3 sequence reads: CASSPRRAQGTGELSF. CDR3 DNA: TGTGCCAGCAGCCCCCGGCGGGCCCAGGGGACCGGGGAGCTGTCTTTT.

V and J are TRBV20-1 and TRBJ2-3, with D possibly TRBD2 on 5 matching bases. V dropped 7 bases and J dropped 0 bases, with 11 bases sitting between them. The CDR3 loop spans 13 amino acids. Per germline, CDR1 DFQATT and CDR2 SNEGSKA (reference sequence). The chain's CDR3 is CSVGGPSTDTQYF. CDR3 bases: TGCAGTGTTGGCGGGCCTAGCACAGATACGCAGTATTTT.

This clonotype was detected ten times or more. V usage is TRBV27 and J usage is TRBJ2-2; TRBD1 matches at 7 bases. CDR1 is MNHEY, CDR2 SMNVEV, per germline (reference sequence). The CDR3 loop spans 16 amino acids. V was clipped by 4 bases and J by 7 bases; unmatched bases: 12. The DNA for the CDR3 is TGTGCCAGCAGTTACTCCAAGGGGACAGTGGTCGGGGAGCTGTTTTTT. It is translated as CASSYSKGTVVGELFF.

V gene TRBV19 combines with J gene TRBJ1-1; the D gene is possibly TRBD1 (5 bases). CDR3 length equals 14 residues. The V and J ends lost 5 bases and 3 bases respectively, with 13 bases between them. Germline values: CDR1 LNHDA, CDR2 SQIVND (reference sequence). CDR3 residues: CASSPLGQYTEAFF. The CDR3 bases are TGTGCCAGTAGTCCCCTCGGACAATACACTGAAGCTTTCTTT.

This clonotype occurred many times. The CDR3 loop is CASSPRGRTEAFF. The DNA of the CDR3 is TGTGCCAGCAGCCCAAGGGGGAGGACTGAAGCTTTCTTT. The rearrangement joins TRBV11-2 to TRBJ1-1; possible D gene TRBD1, 6 bases. Trimming shortened V by 5 bases and J by 5 bases, and 12 bases separated the two germline ends. CDR3 length: 13 amino acids. CDR1 is SGHAT and CDR2 is FQNNGV in the germline V gene.

This clonotype occurred a few times. The CDR3 end shows no conserved phenylalanine or tryptophan, and so a read error is likely. The DNA is omitted, as the CDR3 cannot be located on it reliably, and the CDR3 follows TCRdb's listing. The V and J genes are TRBV9 and TRBJ2-7; TRBD2 reflects the table's D call only, with no check against the DNA. From its first to its last residue, the CDR3 has 10 amino acids. The germline CDR1 and CDR2 sequences are SGDLS and YYNGEE. The CDR3 loop is CASSLRRTRG.

This clonotype was counted at least ten times. V and J are TRBV7-9 and TRBJ2-5; 9 bases match TRBD1. The CDR3 has 16 amino acids. From germline, CDR1 is SEHNR and CDR2 FQNEAQ (reference sequence). With V trimmed by 0 bases and J by 3 bases, 5 bases remained unmatched. CDR3 loop: CASSLAGTGRKETQYF. In DNA form, the CDR3 reads TGTGCCAGCAGCTTAGCTGGGACAGGGCGTAAAGAGACCCAGTACTTC.